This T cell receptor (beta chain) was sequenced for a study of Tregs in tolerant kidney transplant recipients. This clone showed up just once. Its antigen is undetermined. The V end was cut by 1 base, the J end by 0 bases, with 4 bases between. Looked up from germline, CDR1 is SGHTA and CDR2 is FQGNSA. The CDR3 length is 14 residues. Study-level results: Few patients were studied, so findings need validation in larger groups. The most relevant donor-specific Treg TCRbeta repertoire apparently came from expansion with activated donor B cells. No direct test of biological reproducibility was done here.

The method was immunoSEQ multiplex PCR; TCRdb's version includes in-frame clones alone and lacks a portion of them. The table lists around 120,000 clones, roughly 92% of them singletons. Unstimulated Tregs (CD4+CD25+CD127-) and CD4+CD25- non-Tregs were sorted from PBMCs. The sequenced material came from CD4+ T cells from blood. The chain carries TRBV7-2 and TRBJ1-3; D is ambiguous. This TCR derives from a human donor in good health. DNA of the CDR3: TGTGCCAGCAGCTTAGGGAGCTCTGGAAACACCATATATTTT. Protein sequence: CASSLGSSGNTIYF.